These 14 T cell receptor beta chains originate from one sample sequenced in a study of blood T cell repertoires in COVID-19. Only in-frame clones appear in the TCRdb table, and some are missing; sequencing was by immunoSEQ multiplex PCR. The sample consists of 650,000 to 800,000 clones, 70% to 90% of them appearing once. Source material: peripheral blood. Receptors originate from a woman aged 18 to 35 with acute or convalescent COVID-19.

This clone is a singleton in its sample. This rearrangement joins TRBV28 to TRBJ2-7; 9 bases align to TRBD1. The V gene's germline CDR1 is MDHEN and CDR2 SYDVKM. The V segment lost 4 bases and the J segment 4 bases; nucleotides outside the gene matches: 11. The CDR3 is 16 amino acids. The CDR3 DNA reads TGTGCCAGCAGTTCCCCGGGACAGGGACGGTTTTACGAGCAGTACTTC. Protein sequence: CASSSPGQGRFYEQYF.

This clone is a singleton in its sample. The gene calls are TRBV11-2 and TRBJ2-3, with D tentatively TRBD1 (5 bases). The V gene lost 2 bases and the J gene lost 9 bases, with 9 bases spanning the gap. The germline V gene encodes CDR1 SGHAT and CDR2 FQNNGV. This CDR3 is 12 amino acids long. CDR3 bases: TGTGCCAGCAGCTTAAAAGGGGAAACGCAGTATTTT. Residues: CASSLKGETQYF.

The chain uses TRBV5-6 and TRBJ2-2; TRBD1 matches at 9 bases. The V gene end was trimmed by 0 bases and the J gene end by 5 bases; junction bases not matched to a gene: 8. The CDR3 is 17 residues long. Germline CDR1 and CDR2: SGHDT and YYEEEE. Written as DNA, the CDR3 is TGTGCCAGCAGCTTGGCGACAGGGGGAGTTTGGACCGGGGAGCTGTTTTTT. This gives the protein CASSLATGGVWTGELFF.

The chain recombines TRBV14 with TRBJ2-5; no firm D call. Trimming left V 10 bases short and J 1 base short, with 7 bases between. The CDR3 is made up of 11 amino acids. Germline V gives CDR1 SGHDN, CDR2 FVKESK. CDR3 nucleotides: TGTGCCACCCCCGGCCAAGAGACCCAGTACTTC. Protein sequence: CATPGQETQYF. The entire variable domain, with the rest obtained from reference TRBV14 and TRBJ2-5, is as follows: EAGVTQFPSHSVIEKGQTVTLRCDPISGHDNLYWYRRVMGKEIKFLLHFVKESKQDESGMPNNRFLAERTGGTYSTLKVQPAELEDSGVYFCATPGQETQYFGPGTRLLVL.

The chain recombines TRBV2 with TRBJ1-6; maybe TRBD1 (5 bases). The ends were cut back, 6 bases at V and 10 bases at J, with 7 bases in the middle. Germline V gene lookup returns CDR1 SNHLY and CDR2 FYNNEI. CDR3 length equals 11 residues. CDR3 loop: CASRQESPLHF. The CDR3, as DNA: TGTGCCAGCAGACAGGAATCACCCCTCCACTTT.

The chain is built from TRBV7-9 and TRBJ2-1; TRBD1 aligns across 7 bases. Germline-derived CDR1 and CDR2 are SEHNR and FQNEAQ (reference sequence). The CDR3 totals 15 residues. With V trimmed by 0 bases and J by 3 bases, 2 bases remained unmatched. In nucleotides, the CDR3 is TGTGCCAGCAGCTTAGCAGGGGGCTTCTACAATGAGCAGTTCTTC. It is translated as CASSLAGGFYNEQFF.

As regards this clone: The sample has other DNA sequences that encode this CDR3 too. This rearrangement joins TRBV9 to TRBJ2-2; D is unresolved. Germline CDR1 is SGDLS and CDR2 is YYNGEE. Trimming took 0 bases from V and 3 from J, leaving 3 bases between them. The CDR3 runs 13 residues. The CDR3 bases are TGTGCCAGCAGCGTAGGAGACACCGGGGAGCTGTTTTTT. Amino acids: CASSVGDTGELFF. Full variable domain (rest looked up from reference TRBV9 and TRBJ2-2): DSGVTQTPKHLITATGQRVTLRCSPRSGDLSVYWYQQSLDQGLQFLIQYYNGEERAKGNILERFSAQQFPDLHSELNLSSLELGDSALYFCASSVGDTGELFFGEGSRLTVL.

The rearrangement uses TRBV3-1 (or the pseudogene TRBV3-2) and TRBJ1-1, with D uncertain. Looked up from germline, CDR1 is LGHDT and CDR2 is YNNKEL (reference sequence). Trimming stripped 8 bases from V and 0 bases from J, with 10 bases between. This CDR3 has 13 residues. CDR3 region: CASSQAMNTEAFF. For the CDR3, the DNA is TGTGCCAGCTCCCAAGCCATGAACACTGAAGCTTTCTTT.

The V and J genes are TRBV5-1 and TRBJ2-3; TRBD1 aligns across 7 bases. The CDR3 runs 15 residues. The V gene end was trimmed by 0 bases and the J gene end by 0 bases; junction bases not matched to a gene: 1. CDR1 is SGHRS and CDR2 is YFSETQ in the germline V gene. DNA for the CDR3: TGCGCCAGCAGCTTGGAACAGGGGAGCACAGATACGCAGTATTTT. This gives the protein CASSLEQGSTDTQYF. The full variable domain, in which reference TRBV5-1 and TRBJ2-3 provide the parts outside the CDR3, is KAGVTQTPRYLIKTRGQQVTLSCSPISGHRSVSWYQQTPGQGLQFLFEYFSETQRNKGNFPGRFSGRQFSNSRSEMNVSTLELGDSALYLCASSLEQGSTDTQYFGPGTRLTVL.

J is TRBJ1-1 and V is TRBV7-3; 8 bases map to TRBD1. This CDR3 contains 11 residues. V was clipped by 8 bases and J by 6 bases; unmatched bases: 2. The germline CDR1 and CDR2 sequences are SGHTA and FQGTGA. CDR3 in amino acids: CASQGASEAFF. DNA of the CDR3: TGTGCCAGCCAGGGGGCCTCTGAAGCTTTCTTT.

The chain employs TRBV7-9 and TRBJ1-1, with 11 nucleotides matching TRBD1. From germline, CDR1 is SEHNR and CDR2 FQNEAQ (reference sequence). The CDR3 runs 16 residues. With 5 bases clipped from V and 5 bases from J, the junction kept 10 bases outside the gene matches. CDR3 DNA sequence: TGTGCCAGCAGCATTGGACAGGGGGCAGGAGGAACTGAAGCTTTCTTT. Encoded protein: CASSIGQGAGGTEAFF.

This clone was detected once. The chain is built from TRBV30 and TRBJ1-1; the D gene is possibly TRBD1 (5 bases). CDR3 length: 14 amino acids. Germline V gene sequence: CDR1 GTSNPN, CDR2 SVGIG (reference sequence). The V end was cut by 1 base, the J end by 6 bases, with 15 bases between. The CDR3 is CAWSDGHGRAEAFF. As DNA, the CDR3 is TGTGCCTGGAGTGATGGACACGGTAGGGCTGAAGCTTTCTTT.

This chain links TRBV7-2 with TRBJ1-2; D remains ambiguous. Trimming removed 7 bases from V and 5 bases from J, with 14 bases in between. CDR1 is SGHTA and CDR2 is FQGNSA in the germline V gene. This CDR3 contains 13 residues. CDR3 in amino acids: CASMGSLGYGYTF. CDR3 DNA sequence: TGTGCCAGCATGGGGAGTCTGGGGTATGGCTACACCTTC.

The chain recombines TRBV27 with TRBJ2-7; D perhaps matches TRBD2 (6 bases). Germline CDR1 and CDR2: MNHEY and SMNVEV (reference sequence). V lost 5 bases, J lost 3 bases, and 17 bases lay in between. The CDR3 spans 15 residues. The CDR3 sequence is CASSLSVPGVYEQYF. The CDR3 DNA follows: TGTGCCAGCAGTCTGAGCGTGCCGGGGGTCTACGAGCAGTACTTC.